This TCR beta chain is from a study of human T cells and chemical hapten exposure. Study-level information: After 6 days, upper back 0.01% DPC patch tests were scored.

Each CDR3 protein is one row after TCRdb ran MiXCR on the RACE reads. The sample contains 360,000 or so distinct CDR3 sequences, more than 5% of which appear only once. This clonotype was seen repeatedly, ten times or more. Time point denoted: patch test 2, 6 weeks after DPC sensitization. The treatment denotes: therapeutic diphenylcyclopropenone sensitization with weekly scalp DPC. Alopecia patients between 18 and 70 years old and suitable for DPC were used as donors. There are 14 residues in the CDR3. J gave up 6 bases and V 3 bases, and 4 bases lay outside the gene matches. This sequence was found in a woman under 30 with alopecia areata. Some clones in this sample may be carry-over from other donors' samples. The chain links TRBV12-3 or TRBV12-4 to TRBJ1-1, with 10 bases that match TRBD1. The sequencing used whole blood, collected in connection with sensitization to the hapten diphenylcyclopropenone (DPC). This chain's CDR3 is CASSFRDRGPEAFF. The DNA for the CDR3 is TGTGCCAGCAGTTTCCGGGACAGGGGACCTGAAGCTTTCTTT.